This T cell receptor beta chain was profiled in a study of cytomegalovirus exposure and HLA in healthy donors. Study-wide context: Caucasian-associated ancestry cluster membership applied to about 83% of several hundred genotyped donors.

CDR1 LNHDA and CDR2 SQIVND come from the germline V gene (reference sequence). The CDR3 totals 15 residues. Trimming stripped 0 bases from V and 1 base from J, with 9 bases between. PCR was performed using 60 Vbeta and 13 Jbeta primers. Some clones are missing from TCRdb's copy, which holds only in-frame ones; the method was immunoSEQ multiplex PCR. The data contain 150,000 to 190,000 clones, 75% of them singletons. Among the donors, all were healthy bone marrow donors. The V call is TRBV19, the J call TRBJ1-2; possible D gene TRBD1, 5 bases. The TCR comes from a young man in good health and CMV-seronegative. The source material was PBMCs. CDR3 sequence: CASSIDVRGNYGYTF. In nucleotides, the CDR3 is TGTGCCAGTAGTATAGATGTTAGGGGTAACTATGGCTACACCTTC.